This T cell receptor beta chain was recorded in a study of T-cell reconstitution after alpha-beta-depleted transplantation in children. Broader study findings: Reportedly, roughly two months post-transplant, alpha-beta T cells arose from several hundred expanded graft clones. Hyperexpanded clones declined; after one year, newly produced T cells mostly supplied diversity. The high TCRbeta diversity at day 60 in some patients came from surviving recipient T cells and thymic progenitors.

Unique molecular identifiers were incorporated during preparation of the TCRbeta library. MiXCR, run by TCRdb on the PCR reads, gives a single entry per CDR3 protein. The table includes hundreds of thousands of distinct CDR3 sequences, roughly 11% detected once. This clonotype came up many times. Its specificity is not known. This CDR3 spans 16 amino acids. V was clipped by 0 bases and J by 1 base; unmatched bases: 5. Germline CDR1 DFQATT, CDR2 SNEGSKA (reference sequence). The chain recombines TRBV20-1 with TRBJ2-3; 9 bases are shared with TRBD1. The sequence was collected from a child younger than two with acute myeloid leukemia, due to receive a stem cell transplant. The specimen comprised PBMCs, sampled before TCRalphabeta/CD19-depleted stem cell transplant. The CDR3 sequence: CSARDRTGVGTDTQYF. The DNA of the CDR3 is TGCAGTGCTAGAGACCGGACAGGGGTGGGCACAGATACGCAGTATTTT.